This section outlines one T cell receptor beta chain sequence together with its context. Its specificity is unknown. CDR3 size: 14 residues. CDR1 and CDR2 (germline): DFQATT, SNEGSKA (reference sequence). TCRdb re-called the 5' RACE reads with MiXCR, one entry per CDR3 protein. The sample carries a few hundred thousand distinct CDR3 sequences, approximately 17% recorded once. This entry belongs to a study of identical twins. Study outcomes and limitations: Findings depended on cross-sectional statistics rather than tracking the same donors.

Material for sequencing was naive T cells sorted from blood. The receptor was isolated from a man aged 50 or older in good health. The rearrangement joins TRBV20-1 to TRBJ2-3, with a possible D match to TRBD2 (6 bases). This CDR3 is CRAERAGRTDTQYF. The DNA of the CDR3 is TGCAGAGCGGAGAGAGCGGGTCGCACAGATACGCAGTATTTT.